What follows are 2 T cell receptor beta chains derived from one specimen sequenced in a study of T cells in localized non-small cell lung cancer. Clones were sequenced by immunoSEQ multiplex PCR, and TCRdb holds only the in-frame ones, with some missing. This sample has tens of thousands of clones, with about 80% found just once. Sequenced here: peripheral blood, sampled before any cancer treatment. These receptors originate from a female donor older than 55 with stage II squamous cell lung carcinoma.

The chain combines TRBV10-3 with TRBJ1-5; D is unclear. The germline V gene has CDR1 ENHRY and CDR2 SYGVKD. V lost 3 bases and J 4 bases, leaving 13 bases between the germline ends. CDR3 length equals 15 residues. The CDR3: CAISDTGVPNQPQHF. CDR3 bases: TGTGCCATCAGTGACACCGGGGTTCCTAATCAGCCCCAGCATTTT.

The genes are TRBV7-9 and TRBJ2-5; D is perhaps TRBD1 (6 bases). CDR1 is SEHNR, CDR2 FQNEAQ, per germline (reference sequence). The length of the CDR3 is 16 residues. V lost 5 bases to trimming and J lost 5 bases, with 21 bases between them. CDR3 DNA sequence: TGTGCCAGCAGCAATCCATCAGGGGTCGCGGCGGAGACCCAGTACTTC. Translated: CASSNPSGVAAETQYF.